The 21 T cell receptor beta chains presented below share a single source sample, sequenced in a study of T-cell reconstitution after alpha-beta-depleted transplantation in children. A library of TCRbeta sequences, prepared with unique molecular identifiers, was generated. TCRdb independently ran MiXCR on the PCR reads; one entry per CDR3 protein. The sample yields about 640,000 distinct CDR3 sequences, approximately 16% seen once. The sequencing here drew on PBMCs from the stem cell graft donor, taken from the stem cell graft. The receptors shown here come from a human donor who donated a stem cell graft to a child with acute myeloid leukemia.

As to this clonotype: A much larger clone is a single base away; this may be a read error. The rearrangement uses TRBV6-1 and TRBJ2-1; 7 nucleotides agree with TRBD2. CDR1 and CDR2 from the germline V gene are MNHNS and SASEGT. The CDR3 spans 12 residues. The CDR3 is CATRTRSNDQFF. In DNA form, the CDR3 reads TGTGCCACCCGGACTAGGAGCAATGACCAGTTCTTC.

This clonotype was seen many times. The chain employs TRBV29-1 and TRBJ2-2; D tentatively fits TRBD1 or TRBD2 (5 bases each). Germline assignment: CDR1 SQVTM and CDR2 ANQGSEA. This CDR3 is 12 amino acids long. Trimming removed 7 bases from V and 3 bases from J, with 9 bases in between. The CDR3: CSAGTDTGELFF. DNA of the CDR3: TGCAGCGCCGGGACGGACACCGGGGAGCTGTTTTTT.

This clonotype has a count of ten or more. The chain joins TRBV6-5 to TRBJ2-7, with D hard to call. V gave up 0 bases and J gave up 4 bases, with 7 bases separating them. The CDR3 loop spans 13 amino acids. Germline values: CDR1 MNHEY, CDR2 SVGAGI. This CDR3 is CASSYSGRYEQYF. As DNA, the CDR3 is TGTGCCAGCAGTTACTCGGGCCGATACGAGCAGTACTTC.

This clonotype was observed a few times. The rearrangement joins TRBV7-2 to TRBJ1-2; 8 bases fit TRBD1. This CDR3 is built from 15 residues. V trimming: 5 bases; J trimming: 4 bases; junction bases outside the gene matches: 9. CDR1 and CDR2 from the germline V gene are SGHTA and FQGNSA. CDR3 sequence reads: CASSPERTGTYGYTF. CDR3 nucleotides: TGTGCCAGCAGCCCAGAGAGGACAGGGACCTATGGCTACACCTTC.

This clonotype came up a few times. This rearrangement joins TRBV21-1 to TRBJ2-7. TRBV21-1 is reported as a pseudogene. The CDR3 sequence is 14 residues long. Here the CDR3 DNA reads TGTGCCAGCAGCAAAGCAACGCCTGAGTACGAGCAGTACTTC. This codes for CASSKATPEYEQYF.

This clonotype was counted between two and nine times. The V call is TRBV7-2, the J call TRBJ1-5, with D unresolved. In germline, CDR1 is SGHTA, CDR2 FQGNSA. This CDR3 is built from 13 residues. V was shortened by 5 bases and J by 10 bases, with 15 bases between the two germline ends. This chain's CDR3 is CASSPAPSGPQHF. The CDR3, as DNA: TGTGCCAGCAGCCCCGCGCCTTCTGGACCCCAGCATTTT.

The sample holds many counts of this clonotype. The genes are TRBV27 and TRBJ2-3; D is undetermined. Per the germline V gene, CDR1 is MNHEY and CDR2 is SMNVEV (reference sequence). The CDR3 length is 13 residues. With 3 bases removed from V and 3 bases from J, the gap between germline ends came to 7 bases. Here the CDR3 reads CASSLWGTDTQYF. CDR3 coding DNA: TGTGCCAGCAGTTTGTGGGGTACAGATACGCAGTATTTT.

The sample holds a few counts of this clonotype. The chain joins TRBV5-4 to TRBJ1-1; D unresolved. Trimming removed 3 bases from V and 4 bases from J, with 10 bases in between. The length of the CDR3 is 13 residues. The germline V gene encodes CDR1 SGHNT and CDR2 YYREEE (reference sequence). The CDR3 loop reads CASSSYSGTEAFF. The CDR3, as DNA: TGTGCCAGCAGCTCATACTCCGGCACTGAAGCTTTCTTT.

This clonotype occurred a few times. The chain couples TRBV7-9 to TRBJ2-7; D gene ambiguous. This CDR3 is built from 13 residues. CDR1 is SEHNR, CDR2 FQNEAQ, per germline (reference sequence). Trimming stripped 5 bases from V and 2 bases from J, with 10 bases between. The CDR3 nucleotides are TGTGCCAGCAGCCCACCCGTGACCTACGAGCAGTACGTC. It encodes CASSPPVTYEQYV.

The chain employs TRBV20-1 and TRBJ1-6; unclear D gene. Per the germline V gene, CDR1 is DFQATT and CDR2 is SNEGSKA (reference sequence). The V and J ends lost 6 bases and 8 bases respectively, with 5 bases between them. The CDR3 covers 10 residues. The CDR3 sequence is CSAEDSPLHF. CDR3 nucleotides: TGCAGTGCAGAGGATTCACCCCTCCACTTT.

At least ten counts were recorded for this clonotype. J is TRBJ2-5 and V is TRBV20-1; D is unresolved. CDR1 and CDR2 from the germline V gene are DFQATT and SNEGSKA (reference sequence). CDR3 length: 12 residues. V lost 6 bases, J lost 1 base, and 9 bases lay in between. DNA of the CDR3: TGCAGTGCCCGGCAGACCCAAGAGACCCAGTACTTC. Translating it yields CSARQTQETQYF.

The rearrangement joins TRBV24-1 to TRBJ2-3; a possible D gene is TRBD1 (6 bases). CDR3 size: 13 residues. Germline CDR1 and CDR2: KGHDR and SFDVKD. V was trimmed by 3 bases and J by 8 bases, leaving 11 bases between them. The DNA for the CDR3 is TGTGCCACCAGTGATCTTGGACAGCTTACGCAGTATTTT. Protein: CATSDLGQLTQYF.

This clonotype was counted ten times or more. The chain links TRBV6-2 or TRBV6-3 to TRBJ2-2, with D possibly being TRBD1 (5 bases). The V gene's germline CDR1 is MNHEY and CDR2 SVGEGT. This CDR3 is 15 amino acids long. Trimming removed 2 bases at V and 4 bases at J, with 11 bases between. CDR3 region: CASSYEGVITGELFF. Written as DNA, the CDR3 is TGTGCCAGCAGTTACGAAGGGGTGATCACCGGGGAGCTGTTTTTT.

This clonotype appeared a few times. The chain links TRBV20-1 to TRBJ2-1; D may be TRBD1 (6 bases). Trimming left V 1 base short and J 10 bases short, with 11 bases between. Germline V lookup: CDR1 DFQATT, CDR2 SNEGSKA (reference sequence). The CDR3 runs to 12 residues. This CDR3 is CSARAGAREQFF. CDR3 coding DNA: TGCAGTGCTAGAGCAGGGGCTCGGGAGCAGTTCTTC.

The chain uses TRBV12-3 or TRBV12-4 and TRBJ2-5; D may match TRBD1 or TRBD2 (5 bases each). V shed 3 bases and J shed 2 bases, with 10 bases lying between them. CDR3 length: 14 amino acids. In DNA, the CDR3 is TGTGCCAGCAGTTTCCGAGGGGTACAAGAGACCCAGTACTTC. The encoded protein is CASSFRGVQETQYF.

This clonotype was counted ten times or more. The V gene is TRBV20-1, the J gene TRBJ2-5; D is uncertain. There are 12 residues in the CDR3. Trimming took 6 bases from V and 3 from J, leaving 11 bases between them. CDR1 DFQATT and CDR2 SNEGSKA come from the germline V gene (reference sequence). CDR3 bases: TGCAGTGCCCTTAGGGCGGAAGAGACCCAGTACTTC. It specifies CSALRAEETQYF.

This clonotype was seen repeatedly, ten times or more. The chain links TRBV20-1 to TRBJ1-3; weak D call: TRBD1 (6 bases). There are 16 residues in the CDR3. V was clipped by 5 bases and J by 4 bases, with 21 bases between them. Germline loops: CDR1 DFQATT, CDR2 SNEGSKA (reference sequence). CDR3 DNA sequence: TGCAGTGCTTTTTCTCCCTACAGGGTAGGAGGAAACACCATATATTTT. This encodes CSAFSPYRVGGNTIYF.

This clonotype was observed at least ten times. The chain is built from TRBV24-1 and TRBJ1-1; D gene ambiguous. Between the trimmed V and J ends, which lost 4 bases and 7 bases, there was a span of 9 bases. The V gene's germline CDR1 is KGHDR and CDR2 SFDVKD. The CDR3 length is 12 residues. CDR3 sequence (DNA): TGTGCCACCAGTGACACTCACCGTGAAGCTTTCTTT. Its translation: CATSDTHREAFF.

The gene calls are TRBV24-1 and TRBJ1-1; D call uncertain. V lost 5 bases to trimming and J lost 2 bases, with 8 bases between them. Germline CDR1 and CDR2: KGHDR and SFDVKD. The CDR3 contains 13 residues. CDR3 sequence: CATSGKGNTEAFF. As DNA, the CDR3 is TGTGCCACCAGTGGAAAGGGAAACACTGAAGCTTTCTTT.

The chain has TRBV25-1 and TRBJ2-1, with 11 nucleotides matching TRBD2. Trimming removed 5 bases from V and 0 bases from J; junction bases left unmatched: 6. Germline values: CDR1 MGHDK, CDR2 SYGVNS. This CDR3 comprises 17 residues. CDR3 DNA: TGTGCCAGCAGTCCAATAGCGGGGGGGAGCTCCTACAATGAGCAGTTCTTC. The encoded protein is CASSPIAGGSSYNEQFF.

The sample holds a few counts of this clonotype. V is TRBV20-1 and J is TRBJ2-3, with 9 bases lining up with TRBD2. The germline gives CDR1 DFQATT, CDR2 SNEGSKA (reference sequence). The length of the CDR3 is 14 residues. Germline trimming cut 4 bases from V and 3 bases from J; bases unmatched to any gene: 5. CDR3 in amino acids: CSANPSGKTDTQYF. The CDR3 coding sequence is TGCAGTGCTAATCCTAGCGGGAAGACAGATACGCAGTATTTT.